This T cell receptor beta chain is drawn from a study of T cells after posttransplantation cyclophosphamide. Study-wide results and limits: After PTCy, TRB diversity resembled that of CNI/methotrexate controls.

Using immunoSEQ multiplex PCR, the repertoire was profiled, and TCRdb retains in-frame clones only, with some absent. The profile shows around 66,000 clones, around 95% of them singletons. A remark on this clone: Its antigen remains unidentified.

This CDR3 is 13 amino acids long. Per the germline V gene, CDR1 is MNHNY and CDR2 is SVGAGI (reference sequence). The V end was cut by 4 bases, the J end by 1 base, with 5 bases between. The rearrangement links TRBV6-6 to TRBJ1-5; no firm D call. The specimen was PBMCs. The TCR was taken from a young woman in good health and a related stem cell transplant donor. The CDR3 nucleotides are TGTGCCAGCAGTTCACTCAGCAATCAGCCCCAGCATTTT. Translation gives CASSSLSNQPQHF.